These T cell receptor beta chains were read from a single sample in a study of vaccination and CD4 T cells after COVID-19. No antigen has been assigned to these receptors. TCRdb analysed the PCR reads with MiXCR anew, one entry per CDR3 protein. This sample has about 23,000 distinct CDR3 sequences, with around 69% found just once. The starting material was CD4+ T cells from blood, cultured in vitro, obtained after SARS-CoV-2 vaccination. The receptors shown here come from a human donor who received a COVID-19 vaccine. Each CDR3 is given with its conserved first and last residue. A D gene is named only where the DNA matches it firmly. Only some rows state a clone size, as once, few, many or a class for expanded clones.

TRBJ2-6 | once | TRBD1 | TRBV4-1 | TGCGCCAGCAGCCAAGAACCGGGACAGGGGATCTCTGGGGCCAACGTCCTGACTTTC | CASSQEPGQGISGANVLTF
TRBJ2-5 | . | TRBD1 | TRBV30 | TGTGCCTGGACCAGCCTCGGGACAGGAGGCCCCCAAGAGACCCAGTACTTC | CAWTSLGTGGPQETQYF
TRBJ2-2 | . | . | TRBV2 | TGTGCCAGCAGTGAAGCGAGTTGGGGCACCGGGGAGCTGTTTTTT | CASSEASWGTGELFF
TRBJ2-5 | few | . | TRBV20-1 | TGCAGTGCACCGGCACAAGGGAAGACCCAGTACTTC | CSAPAQGKTQYF
TRBJ1-5 | . | TRBD1 | TRBV19 | TGTGCCAGTAGTGTAACAGGGGGACGGAATCAGCCCCAGCATTTT | CASSVTGGRNQPQHF
TRBJ2-3 | once | . | TRBV5-1 | TGCGCCAGCAGCTCCGCAGGGGGGGGTGTTACTAGCACAGATACGCAGTATTTT | CASSSAGGGVTSTDTQYF
TRBJ2-3 | . | . | TRBV2 | TGTGCCAGCAGGGAACTAGCAAACACAGATACGCAGTATTTT | CASRELANTDTQYF
TRBJ1-1 | . | . | TRBV11-2 | TGTGCCAGCAGCCCCTCCGTAAACACTGAAGCTTTCTTT | CASSPSVNTEAFF
TRBJ2-7 | . | TRBD1 | TRBV5-4 | TGTGCCAGCAGCAGAAGCTCATCTGGGACAGGGGCCGACGAGCAGTACTTC | CASSRSSSGTGADEQYF
TRBJ2-3 | . | TRBD2 | TRBV20-1 | TGCAGTGCCGAAGGACTAGTCAGTCTCACACTGACAGATACGCAGTATTTT | CSAEGLVSLTLTDTQYF
TRBJ2-5 | . | . | TRBV2 | TGTGCCAGCACCTCCCAGGGAGTCCTCCAAGAGACCCAGTACTTC | CASTSQGVLQETQYF
TRBJ1-1 | . | . | TRBV7-2 | TGTGCCAGCAGCTTAGCCCGACAGGTAAAGGAAGCTTTCTTT | CASSLARQVKEAFF
TRBJ1-6 | . | . | TRBV11-3 | TGTGCCAGCAGCTTGGGGAGCTCCTATAATTCACCCCCCCACTTT | CASSLGSSYNSPPHF